Presented here are 25 T cell receptor beta chains from one specimen sequenced in a study of OX40 agonist ivuxolimab in advanced cancers. The repertoire was sequenced with immunoSEQ multiplex PCR; TCRdb's copy has only in-frame clones and lacks some. The repertoire holds some 60,000 clones, with under 95% as singletons. Sequencing was performed on CD4+ or CD8+ T cells sorted from blood, taken in a trial of the OX40 agonist ivuxolimab. The receptors derive from an adult with an advanced solid tumor such as melanoma, head and neck, liver or kidney cancer.

The gene calls are TRBV7-3 and TRBJ2-3, with 11 bases lining up with TRBD2. The CDR3 is 16 amino acids. CDR1 and CDR2 (germline): SGHTA, FQGTGA. Trimming cost V 2 bases and J 4 bases; bases outside gene matches: 5. Written as DNA, the CDR3 is TGTGCCAGCAGCTTATTAGGTAGCGGGGGGGCAGATACGCAGTATTTT. Protein sequence: CASSLLGSGGADTQYF.

The rearrangement links TRBV7-9 to TRBJ2-7; no definite D call. The germline V gene has CDR1 SEHNR and CDR2 FQNEAQ (reference sequence). This CDR3 contains 12 residues. The ends were cut back, 5 bases at V and 3 bases at J, with 8 bases in the middle. CDR3 region: CASSPISYEQYF. CDR3 coding DNA: TGTGCCAGCAGCCCCATTAGCTACGAGCAGTACTTC.

The chain combines TRBV4-1 with TRBJ1-1; D is possibly TRBD1 (5 bases). V was shortened by 4 bases and J by 3 bases, with 9 bases between the two germline ends. The CDR3 sequence is 13 residues long. Germline V CDR1 and CDR2: MGHRA, YSYEKL. DNA of the CDR3: TGCGCCAGCAGCCTTGGCAGGGACACTGAAGCTTTCTTT. It codes for CASSLGRDTEAFF.

The genes are TRBV7-2 and TRBJ1-3, with TRBD1 matching over 10 bases. Per germline, CDR1 SGHTA and CDR2 FQGNSA. The CDR3 sequence is 15 residues long. Trimming took 5 bases from V and 2 from J; bases not matched to a gene: 3. The CDR3 region has the DNA TGTGCCAGCAGCCCCGGACAGGGGGCTGGAAACACCATATATTTT. It yields the protein CASSPGQGAGNTIYF. The variable domain in full, completed from reference TRBV7-2 and TRBJ1-3, reads GAGVSQSPSNKVTEKGKDVELRCDPISGHTALYWYRQSLGQGLEFLIYFQGNSAPDKSGLPSDRFSAERTGGSVSTLTIQRTQQEDSAVYLCASSPGQGAGNTIYFGEGSWLTVV.

This chain uses TRBV7-9 with TRBJ2-2; TRBD2 aligns across 9 bases. Trimming cost V 5 bases and J 6 bases; bases outside gene matches: 10. Looked up from germline, CDR1 is SEHNR and CDR2 is FQNEAQ (reference sequence). The CDR3 covers 16 residues. In nucleotides, the CDR3 is TGTGCCAGCAGCAAGAATAGCGGGAGTACGCCCGGGGAGCTGTTTTTT. It translates to CASSKNSGSTPGELFF.

This chain links TRBV6-1 with TRBJ1-6; D is unresolved. The CDR3 has 13 amino acids. Germline CDR1 and CDR2: MNHNS and SASEGT. V dropped 2 bases and J dropped 12 bases, with 11 bases sitting between them. The CDR3 nucleotides read TGTGCCAGCAGTGAACTCAACGTGAGACCCCTCCACTTT. Its translation is CASSELNVRPLHF.

CDR3: CASSAERLAGVYEQFF. The CDR3 DNA reads TGTGCCAGCAGCGCCGAACGACTAGCGGGAGTATATGAGCAGTTCTTC. The chain has TRBV9 and TRBJ2-1; 12 nucleotides agree with TRBD2. Losses at the gene ends were 3 bases for V and 8 bases for J; bases not matched to a gene: 9. The germline V gene encodes CDR1 SGDLS and CDR2 YYNGEE. The CDR3 consists of 16 residues.

This clone was found a few times. The chain couples TRBV9 to TRBJ2-1, with D perhaps being TRBD1 or TRBD2 (5 bases each). The CDR3 covers 17 residues. V lost 3 bases and J lost 9, with 25 bases in between. Per the germline V gene, CDR1 is SGDLS and CDR2 is YYNGEE. The CDR3 region has the DNA TGTGCCAGCAGCGGGGGGACCCCTAGATCGTGGGCGGTTGAGCAGTTCTTC. This encodes CASSGGTPRSWAVEQFF. Filled out from reference TRBV9 and TRBJ2-1, the complete variable domain reads DSGVTQTPKHLITATGQRVTLRCSPRSGDLSVYWYQQSLDQGLQFLIQYYNGEERAKGNILERFSAQQFPDLHSELNLSSLELGDSALYFCASSGGTPRSWAVEQFFGPGTRLTVL.

The chain combines TRBV6-5 with TRBJ2-7; 8 bases agree with TRBD1. The CDR3 has 14 amino acids. Germline CDR1 reads MNHEY; CDR2 reads SVGAGI. J lost 6 bases, V lost 6 bases, and 10 bases had no gene match. This chain's CDR3 is CASSRKGQGGEQYF. In DNA, the CDR3 is TGTGCCAGCAGCCGGAAAGGACAGGGAGGCGAGCAGTACTTC.

The genes are TRBV7-6 and TRBJ2-7, with 7 bases identical to TRBD1. The CDR3 consists of 16 residues. CDR1 and CDR2 from the germline V gene are SGHVS and FNYEAQ. J was trimmed by 0 bases and V by 1 base; bases with no gene match: 6. The DNA for the CDR3 is TGTGCCAGCAGCTTAGGAACAGGGGCGAGCTCCTACGAGCAGTACTTC. The encoded protein is CASSLGTGASSYEQYF. The full variable domain, with the rest looked up from reference TRBV7-6 and TRBJ2-7, is GAGVSQSPRYKVTKRGQDVALRCDPISGHVSLYWYRQALGQGPEFLTYFNYEAQQDKSGLPNDRFSAERPEGSISTLTIQRTEQRDSAMYRCASSLGTGASSYEQYFGPGTRLTVT.

The chain recombines TRBV7-6 with TRBJ2-1; TRBD2 matches at 7 bases. Germline assignment: CDR1 SGHVS and CDR2 FNYEAQ. After removal of 5 bases from V and 6 bases from J, the junction contained 16 bases not matched to a gene. This CDR3 comprises 17 residues. The CDR3 DNA reads as TGTGCCAGCAGCCCCGAGCCCGGGACCATAGCGGGCAATGAGCAGTTCTTC. As protein: CASSPEPGTIAGNEQFF.

The J gene is TRBJ2-1, the V gene TRBV6-5; possible D gene TRBD1, 6 bases. The germline V gene has CDR1 MNHEY and CDR2 SVGAGI. The V gene lost 2 bases and the J gene lost 2 bases, with 7 bases spanning the gap. The length of the CDR3 is 14 residues. For the CDR3, the DNA is TGTGCCAGCAGTTACGGGGGCGCCTACAATGAGCAGTTCTTC. Protein: CASSYGGAYNEQFF.

This clone was seen just once. The chain links TRBV25-1 to TRBJ2-1; 12 positions agree with TRBD2. The junction had 18 bases not matched to a gene; V was cut back by 7 bases and J by 8 bases. CDR3 length equals 18 residues. Germline V gene data show CDR1 as MGHDK and CDR2 as SYGVNS. As DNA, the CDR3 is TGTGCCAGCACCCCCCCCGACCATGTGACTAGCGGGAGCTATGAGCAGTTCTTC. Protein sequence: CASTPPDHVTSGSYEQFF.

V and J are TRBV9 and TRBJ1-1, with D possibly TRBD1 on 5 matching bases. Germline-derived CDR1 and CDR2 are SGDLS and YYNGEE. V lost 4 bases and J 0 bases, leaving 10 bases between the germline ends. CDR3 length equals 14 residues. CDR3 residues: CASSLGGMNTEAFF. The CDR3 DNA reads as TGTGCCAGCAGCCTCGGGGGGATGAACACTGAAGCTTTCTTT.

The V call is TRBV2, the J call TRBJ2-3; TRBD2 aligns across 9 bases. The V gene end was trimmed by 0 bases and the J gene end by 3 bases; junction bases not matched to a gene: 13. The CDR3 is 19 amino acids. Germline loops: CDR1 SNHLY, CDR2 FYNNEI. The CDR3 nucleotides read TGTGCCAGCAGTGAAGCGCGGGGAATAGCGGGAGTGGGGACAGATACGCAGTATTTT. This sequence encodes CASSEARGIAGVGTDTQYF.

The rearrangement links TRBV7-7 to TRBJ2-1; maybe TRBD1 (5 bases). The CDR3 covers 13 residues. Germline V gene data show CDR1 as SSHAT and CDR2 as FNYEAQ (reference sequence). V gave up 1 base and J gave up 8 bases, with 9 bases separating them. The CDR3 DNA sequence: TGTGCCAGCAGCTTAGTCGTAGGGGATGAGCAGTTCTTC. Translated, it gives CASSLVVGDEQFF.

This rearrangement joins TRBV4-1 to TRBJ2-6; D is perhaps TRBD1 or TRBD2 (5 bases each). The CDR3 is 18 amino acids. Per germline, CDR1 MGHRA and CDR2 YSYEKL. The V and J ends lost 0 bases and 2 bases respectively, with 14 bases between them. The DNA of the CDR3 is TGCGCCAGCAGCCAAGAGGGACCGCCTAGGGCTGGGGCCAACGTCCTGACTTTC. Translated, it gives CASSQEGPPRAGANVLTF.

V and J are TRBV18 and TRBJ2-2; 11 bases are shared with TRBD2. Germline trimming cut 3 bases from V and 3 bases from J; bases unmatched to any gene: 0. CDR3 length: 15 amino acids. CDR1 and CDR2 from the germline V gene are KGHSH and LQKENI. CDR3 nucleotide sequence: TGTGCCAGCTCACCGGGACTAGCGGACACCGGGGAGCTGTTTTTT. This codes for CASSPGLADTGELFF.

The CDR3 is CASSEVWGTGTAEAFF. As DNA, the CDR3 is TGTGCCAGCAGTGAAGTATGGGGGACAGGGACCGCTGAAGCTTTCTTT. The chain joins TRBV2 to TRBJ1-1, with 9 bases aligning to TRBD1. The CDR3 has 16 amino acids. Germline CDR1 and CDR2: SNHLY and FYNNEI. Unmatched junction bases numbered 9, after V lost 1 base and J lost 6 bases.

This clone was recorded once. V gene TRBV7-9 combines with J gene TRBJ2-5; possible D gene TRBD1, 6 bases. The CDR3 loop spans 15 amino acids. Between the trimmed V and J ends, which lost 5 bases and 5 bases, there was a span of 18 bases. Germline V gene data show CDR1 as SEHNR and CDR2 as FQNEAQ (reference sequence). CDR3 in amino acids: CASSHRVGRLETQYF. CDR3 nucleotides: TGTGCCAGCAGCCACAGGGTCGGAAGGTTGGAGACCCAGTACTTC.

The J gene is TRBJ2-5, the V gene TRBV4-1, with 7 bases lining up with TRBD2. Germline-derived CDR1 and CDR2 are MGHRA and YSYEKL. Germline trimming cut 2 bases from V and 1 base from J; bases unmatched to any gene: 7. This CDR3 contains 16 residues. The CDR3 here is CASSQLSTSIQETQYF. In nucleotides, the CDR3 is TGCGCCAGCAGCCAATTATCGACTAGCATCCAAGAGACCCAGTACTTC.

V and J are TRBV6-5 and TRBJ2-5; D remains unclear. The V end lost 2 bases, the J end lost 3 bases, and 10 bases lay between the germline ends. The CDR3 runs 14 residues. Germline CDR1 reads MNHEY; CDR2 reads SVGAGI. CDR3 coding DNA: TGTGCCAGCAGTTACGGCAGGTTAGAAGAGACCCAGTACTTC. Residues: CASSYGRLEETQYF.

The sample holds one count of this clone. The rearrangement uses TRBV10-3 and TRBJ2-6; perhaps TRBD1 as D (5 bases). CDR1 ENHRY and CDR2 SYGVKD come from the germline V gene. The V end lost 3 bases, the J end lost 1 base, and 7 bases lay between the germline ends. CDR3 length: 15 amino acids. CDR3 in DNA: TGTGCCATCAGTGAACCAGGGTCTGGGGCCAACGTCCTGACTTTC. It translates to CAISEPGSGANVLTF.

V and J are TRBV5-6 and TRBJ1-1, with D possibly matching TRBD1 (6 bases). The CDR3 loop spans 16 amino acids. Germline assignment: CDR1 SGHDT and CDR2 YYEEEE. V dropped 4 bases and J dropped 5 bases, with 21 bases sitting between them. CDR3 nucleotide sequence: TGTGCCAGCAGCGATTGGAGGGTGGCAGGGGAGACTGAAGCTTTCTTT. It yields the protein CASSDWRVAGETEAFF.

The V call is TRBV9, the J call TRBJ2-2; D perhaps matches TRBD1 (5 bases). The V end was cut by 0 bases, the J end by 4 bases, with 7 bases between. The CDR3 runs to 14 residues. In germline, CDR1 is SGDLS, CDR2 YYNGEE. CDR3 sequence (DNA): TGTGCCAGCAGCGTAGAAGGGGTCACCGGGGAGCTGTTTTTT. This translates into CASSVEGVTGELFF.